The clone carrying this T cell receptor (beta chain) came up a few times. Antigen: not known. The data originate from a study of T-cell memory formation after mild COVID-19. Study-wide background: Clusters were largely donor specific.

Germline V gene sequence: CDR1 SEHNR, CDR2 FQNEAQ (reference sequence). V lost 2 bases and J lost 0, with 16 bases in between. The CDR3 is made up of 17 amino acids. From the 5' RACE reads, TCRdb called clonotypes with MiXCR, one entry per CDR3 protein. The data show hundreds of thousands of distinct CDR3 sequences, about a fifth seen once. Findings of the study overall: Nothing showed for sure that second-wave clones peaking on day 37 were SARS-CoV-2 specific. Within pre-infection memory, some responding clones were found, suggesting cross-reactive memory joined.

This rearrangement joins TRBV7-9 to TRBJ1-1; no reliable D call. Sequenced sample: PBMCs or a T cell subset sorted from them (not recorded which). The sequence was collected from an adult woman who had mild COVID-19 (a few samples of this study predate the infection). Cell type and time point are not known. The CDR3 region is CASSLQEGFGMNTEAFF. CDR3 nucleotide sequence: TGTGCCAGCAGCTTACAAGAGGGCTTCGGTATGAACACTGAAGCTTTCTTT.